The clone carrying this T cell receptor (beta chain) was seen a handful of times. The antigen is unknown. The authors drew roughly 9.8 milliliters of peripheral blood from each donor. The CDR3 extends over 15 amino acids. Trimming took 1 base from V and 3 from J, leaving 12 bases between them. CDR1 and CDR2 from the germline V gene are LNHNV and YYDKDF (reference sequence). The source of the sample is a study of blood T cells in healthy people across ages. Study observations and caveats: More naive CD4+ cells and higher diversity were found in long-lived than in aged donors. Diversity was estimated from one million T cells, and these estimates were considered underestimates.

Together with a sample-barcoded 5' primer, a J-beta primer mix was included in a second PCR lasting roughly 6 to 12 cycles. Every molecule of cDNA carried a tag from a template-switch adaptor with 12 random nucleotides. Using its own MiXCR run on the 5' RACE reads, TCRdb lists one record per CDR3 protein. The sample includes a few hundred thousand distinct CDR3 sequences, roughly 28% seen only once; the top ten take approximately 18%. The sequenced sample consisted of blood. The receptor comes from a woman in her sixties or seventies in good health. V gene TRBV15 combines with J gene TRBJ2-5; TRBD2 might be the D (6 bases). This chain's CDR3 is CATSRARRGEETQYF. The CDR3 region has the DNA TGTGCCACCAGCAGAGCCCGGCGGGGTGAAGAGACCCAGTACTTC. The whole variable domain, filled in from reference TRBV15 and TRBJ2-5, reads DAMVIQNPRYQVTQFGKPVTLSCSQTLNHNVMYWYQQKSSQAPKLLFHYYDKDFNNEADTPDNFQSRRPNTSFCFLDIRSPGLGDTAMYLCATSRARRGEETQYFGPGTRLLVL.